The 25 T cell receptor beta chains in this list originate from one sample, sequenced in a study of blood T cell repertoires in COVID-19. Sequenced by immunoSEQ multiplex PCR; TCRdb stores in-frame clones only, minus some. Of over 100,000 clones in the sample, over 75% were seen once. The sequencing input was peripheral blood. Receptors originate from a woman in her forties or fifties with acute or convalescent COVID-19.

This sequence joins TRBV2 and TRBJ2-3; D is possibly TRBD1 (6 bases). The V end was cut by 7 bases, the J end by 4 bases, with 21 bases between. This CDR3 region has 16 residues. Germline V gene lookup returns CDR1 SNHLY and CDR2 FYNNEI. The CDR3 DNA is TGTGCCAGCACCCGACTCCAGGGCCCAGGGGCAGATACGCAGTATTTT. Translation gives CASTRLQGPGADTQYF.

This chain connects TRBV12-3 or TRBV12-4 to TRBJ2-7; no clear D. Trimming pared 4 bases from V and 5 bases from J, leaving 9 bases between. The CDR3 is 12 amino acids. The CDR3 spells CASSSGWDEQYF. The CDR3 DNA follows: TGTGCCAGCAGTTCAGGCTGGGACGAGCAGTACTTC.

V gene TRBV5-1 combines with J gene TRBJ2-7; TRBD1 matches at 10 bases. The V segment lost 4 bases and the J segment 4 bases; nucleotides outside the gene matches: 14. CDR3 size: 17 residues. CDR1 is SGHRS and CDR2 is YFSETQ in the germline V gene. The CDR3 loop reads CASSPAAGQGGRYEQYF. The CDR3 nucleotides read TGCGCCAGCAGCCCCGCCGCCGGACAGGGGGGAAGGTACGAGCAGTACTTC.

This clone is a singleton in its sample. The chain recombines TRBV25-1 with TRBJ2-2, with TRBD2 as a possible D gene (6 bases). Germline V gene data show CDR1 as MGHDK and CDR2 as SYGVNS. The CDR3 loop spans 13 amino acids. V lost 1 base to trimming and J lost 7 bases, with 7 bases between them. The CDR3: CASSEFGGGELFF. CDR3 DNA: TGTGCCAGCAGTGAATTCGGGGGCGGGGAGCTGTTTTTT.

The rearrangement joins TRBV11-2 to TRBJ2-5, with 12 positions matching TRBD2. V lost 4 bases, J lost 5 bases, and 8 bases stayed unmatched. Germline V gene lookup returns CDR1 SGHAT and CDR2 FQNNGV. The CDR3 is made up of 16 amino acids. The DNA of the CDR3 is TGTGCCAGCAGCTGGCTAGCGGGGGGGCCTGGGGAGACCCAGTACTTC. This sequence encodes CASSWLAGGPGETQYF.

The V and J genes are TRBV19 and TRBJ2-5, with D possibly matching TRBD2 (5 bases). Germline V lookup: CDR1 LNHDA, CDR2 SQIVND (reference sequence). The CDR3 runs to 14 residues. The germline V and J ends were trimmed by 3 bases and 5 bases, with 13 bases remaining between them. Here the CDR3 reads CASSIHPPGETQYF. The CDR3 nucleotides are TGTGCCAGTAGTATTCATCCCCCGGGGGAGACCCAGTACTTC.

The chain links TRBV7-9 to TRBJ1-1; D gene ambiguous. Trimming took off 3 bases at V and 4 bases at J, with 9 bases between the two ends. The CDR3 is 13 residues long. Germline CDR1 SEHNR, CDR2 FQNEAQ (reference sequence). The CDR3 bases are TGTGCCAGCAGCTTCGGGGAGGGCACTGAAGCTTTCTTT. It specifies CASSFGEGTEAFF.

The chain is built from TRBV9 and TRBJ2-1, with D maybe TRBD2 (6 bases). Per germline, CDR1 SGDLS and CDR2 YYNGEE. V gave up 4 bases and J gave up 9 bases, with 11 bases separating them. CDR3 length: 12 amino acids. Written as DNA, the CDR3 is TGTGCCAGCAGCCCTGGAGGGGTTGAGCAGTTCTTC. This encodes CASSPGGVEQFF.

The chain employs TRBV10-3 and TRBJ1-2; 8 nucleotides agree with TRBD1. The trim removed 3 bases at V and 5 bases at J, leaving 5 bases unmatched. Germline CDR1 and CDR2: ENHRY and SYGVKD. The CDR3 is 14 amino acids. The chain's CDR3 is CAISDPGTGYGYTF. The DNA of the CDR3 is TGTGCCATCAGTGACCCCGGGACAGGATATGGCTACACCTTC.

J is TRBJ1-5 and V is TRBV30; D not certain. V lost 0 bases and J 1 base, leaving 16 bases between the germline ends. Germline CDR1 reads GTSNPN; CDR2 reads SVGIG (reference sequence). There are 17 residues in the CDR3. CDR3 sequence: CAWSVHLSAGSNQPQHF. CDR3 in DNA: TGTGCCTGGAGTGTACACCTATCCGCGGGGAGCAATCAGCCCCAGCATTTT. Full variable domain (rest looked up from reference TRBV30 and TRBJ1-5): SQTIHQWPATLVQPVGSPLSLECTVEGTSNPNLYWYRQAAGRGLQLLFYSVGIGQISSEVPQNLSASRPQDRQFILSSKKLLLSDSGFYLCAWSVHLSAGSNQPQHFGDGTRLSIL.

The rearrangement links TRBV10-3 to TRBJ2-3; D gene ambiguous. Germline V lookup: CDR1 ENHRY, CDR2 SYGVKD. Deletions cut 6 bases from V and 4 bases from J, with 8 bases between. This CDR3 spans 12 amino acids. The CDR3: CAIRGDSDTQYF. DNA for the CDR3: TGTGCCATCAGAGGAGATTCAGATACGCAGTATTTT.

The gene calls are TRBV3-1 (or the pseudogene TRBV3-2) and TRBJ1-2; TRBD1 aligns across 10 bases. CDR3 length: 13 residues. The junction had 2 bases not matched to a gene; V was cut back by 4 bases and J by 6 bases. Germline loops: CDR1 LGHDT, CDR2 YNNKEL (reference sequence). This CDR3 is CASSRTGGDGYTF. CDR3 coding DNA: TGTGCCAGCAGCCGGACAGGGGGGGATGGCTACACCTTC.

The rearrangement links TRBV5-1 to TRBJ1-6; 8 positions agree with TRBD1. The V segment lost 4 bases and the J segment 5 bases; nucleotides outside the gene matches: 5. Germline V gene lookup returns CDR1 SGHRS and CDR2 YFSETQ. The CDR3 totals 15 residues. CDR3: CASSRQGQDNSPLHF. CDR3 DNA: TGCGCCAGCAGCCGTCAGGGACAGGATAATTCACCCCTCCACTTT.

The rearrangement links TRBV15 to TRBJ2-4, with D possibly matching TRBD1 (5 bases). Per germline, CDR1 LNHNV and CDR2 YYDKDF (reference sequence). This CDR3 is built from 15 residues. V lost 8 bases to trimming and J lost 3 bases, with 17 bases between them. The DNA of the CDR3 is TGTGCCACCCTCGTGACAGTTAAAGGCAAAAACATTCAGTACTTC. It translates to CATLVTVKGKNIQYF.

The DNA for the CDR3 is TGCAGCGTGAGGAGCAGGGGGAACACTGAAGCTTTCTTT. It encodes CSVRSRGNTEAFF. The V call is TRBV29-1, the J call TRBJ1-1; D may be TRBD1 (6 bases). Germline assignment: CDR1 SQVTM and CDR2 ANQGSEA. The CDR3 spans 13 residues. V gave up 6 bases and J gave up 1 base, with 12 bases separating them.

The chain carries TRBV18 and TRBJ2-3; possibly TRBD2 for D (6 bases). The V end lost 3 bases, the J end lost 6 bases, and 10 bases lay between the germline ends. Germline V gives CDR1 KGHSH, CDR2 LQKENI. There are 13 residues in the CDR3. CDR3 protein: CASSPGGTDTQYF. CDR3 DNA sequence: TGTGCCAGCTCACCGGGCGGGACCGATACGCAGTATTTT.

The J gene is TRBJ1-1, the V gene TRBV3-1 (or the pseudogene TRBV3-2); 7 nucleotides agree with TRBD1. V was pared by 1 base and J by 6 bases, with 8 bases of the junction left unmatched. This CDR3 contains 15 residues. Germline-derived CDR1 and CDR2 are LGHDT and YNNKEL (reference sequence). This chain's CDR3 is CASSQGLTGSPEAFF. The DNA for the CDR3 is TGTGCCAGCAGCCAAGGCTTGACAGGGTCACCTGAAGCTTTCTTT.

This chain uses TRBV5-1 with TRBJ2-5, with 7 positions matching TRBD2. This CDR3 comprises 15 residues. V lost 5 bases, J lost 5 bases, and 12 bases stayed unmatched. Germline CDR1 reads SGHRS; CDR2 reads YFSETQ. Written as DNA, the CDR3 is TGCGCCAGCAGGGTAGGCCTAGCGGTCCGGGAGACCCAGTACTTC. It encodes CASRVGLAVRETQYF.

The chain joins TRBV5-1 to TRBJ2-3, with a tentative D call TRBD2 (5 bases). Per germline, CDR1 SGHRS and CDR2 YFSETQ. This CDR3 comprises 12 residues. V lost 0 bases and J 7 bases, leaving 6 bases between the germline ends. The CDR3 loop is CASSLEDYTQYF. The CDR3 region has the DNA TGCGCCAGCAGCTTGGAGGACTATACGCAGTATTTT.

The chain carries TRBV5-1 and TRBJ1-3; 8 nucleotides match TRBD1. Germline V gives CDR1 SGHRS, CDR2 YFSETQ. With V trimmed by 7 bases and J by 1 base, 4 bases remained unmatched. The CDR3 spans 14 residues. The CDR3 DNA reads TGCGCCAGCGCGACAGGGGCTTCTGGAAACACCATATATTTT. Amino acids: CASATGASGNTIYF.

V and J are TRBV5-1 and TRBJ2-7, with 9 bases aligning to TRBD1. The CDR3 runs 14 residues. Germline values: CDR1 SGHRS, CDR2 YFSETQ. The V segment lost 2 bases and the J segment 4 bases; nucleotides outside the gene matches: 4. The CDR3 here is CASSLQGAGYEQYF. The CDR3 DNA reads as TGCGCCAGCAGCTTACAGGGGGCAGGGTACGAGCAGTACTTC.

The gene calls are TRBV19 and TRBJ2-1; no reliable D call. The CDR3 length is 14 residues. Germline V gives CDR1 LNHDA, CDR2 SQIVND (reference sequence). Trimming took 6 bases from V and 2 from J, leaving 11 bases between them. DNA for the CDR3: TGTGCCAGTAGCGAGATCGATCCCTACAATGAGCAGTTCTTC. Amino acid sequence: CASSEIDPYNEQFF.

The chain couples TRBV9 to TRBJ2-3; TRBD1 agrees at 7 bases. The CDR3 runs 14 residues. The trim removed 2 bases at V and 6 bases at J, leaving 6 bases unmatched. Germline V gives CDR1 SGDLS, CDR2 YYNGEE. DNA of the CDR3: TGTGCCAGCAGCGTCGAGGGGGCGCGGGATACGCAGTATTTT. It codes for CASSVEGARDTQYF.

The CDR3 DNA reads as TGTGCCAGCAGCTCACAGGGAGTAGGTGGCATTCAGTACTTC. Protein: CASSSQGVGGIQYF. The rearrangement joins TRBV2 to TRBJ2-4; D possibly corresponds to TRBD1 (6 bases). The germline V gene has CDR1 SNHLY and CDR2 FYNNEI. The CDR3 has 14 residues. Trimming removed 6 bases from V and 9 bases from J, with 18 bases in between.

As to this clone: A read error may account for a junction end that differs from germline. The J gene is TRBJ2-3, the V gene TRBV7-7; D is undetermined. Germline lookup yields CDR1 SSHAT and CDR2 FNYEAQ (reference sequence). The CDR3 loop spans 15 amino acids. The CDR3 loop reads CASSFSESSTDTQYF. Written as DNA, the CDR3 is TGTGCTAGCAGCTTTTCTGAGTCTAGCACAGATACGCAGTATTTT.